This TCR beta chain was profiled in a study of cytomegalovirus exposure and HLA in healthy donors. Primers included in the PCR were 60 Vbeta and 13 Jbeta primers. Assay used: immunoSEQ multiplex PCR; TCRdb lists only in-frame clones, some missing. The sample lists some 150,000 clones, about four fifths occurring once. Trimming removed 6 bases from V and 4 bases from J; junction bases left unmatched: 6. CDR1 is MDHEN, CDR2 SYDVKM, per germline. The CDR3 runs 14 residues. Findings of the study overall: Available immune exposure information covered CMV serostatus only. The study flagged fewer than 200 TCR beta chains as cytomegalovirus-associated. For most TCR beta V segments, an earlier analysis put the productive rate at about 90% or about 30% of the time.

About this clone: Antigen specificity is unknown. The same CDR3 can be traced to other DNA sequences in this sample.

This sequence originates from a man aged 50-59 years in good health and CMV-seropositive. The sample consisted of PBMCs. The chain has TRBV28 and TRBJ2-7, with 10 nucleotides matching TRBD1. The CDR3 coding sequence is TGTGCCAGCAGCCGGACAGGGGGGGGTTACGAGCAGTACTTC. Protein sequence: CASSRTGGGYEQYF.